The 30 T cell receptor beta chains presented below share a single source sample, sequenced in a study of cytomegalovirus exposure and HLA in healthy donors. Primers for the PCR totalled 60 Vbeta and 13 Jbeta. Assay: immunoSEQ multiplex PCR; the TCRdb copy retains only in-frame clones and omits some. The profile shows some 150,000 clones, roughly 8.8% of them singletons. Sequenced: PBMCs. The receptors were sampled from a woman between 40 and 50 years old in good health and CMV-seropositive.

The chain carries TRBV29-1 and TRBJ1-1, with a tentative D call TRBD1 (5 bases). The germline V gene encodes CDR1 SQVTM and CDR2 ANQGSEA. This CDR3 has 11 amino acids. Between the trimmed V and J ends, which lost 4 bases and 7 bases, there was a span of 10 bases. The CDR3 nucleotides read TGCAGCGTTGTTGGGGCGATTGAAGCTTTCTTT. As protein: CSVVGAIEAFF.

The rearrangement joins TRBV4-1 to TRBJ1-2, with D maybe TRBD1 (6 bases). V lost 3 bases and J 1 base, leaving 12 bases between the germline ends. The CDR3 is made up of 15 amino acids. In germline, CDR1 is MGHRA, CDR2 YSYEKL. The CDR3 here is CASSQPDRRNYGYTF. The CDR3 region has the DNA TGCGCCAGCAGCCAGCCGGACAGACGTAACTATGGCTACACCTTC.

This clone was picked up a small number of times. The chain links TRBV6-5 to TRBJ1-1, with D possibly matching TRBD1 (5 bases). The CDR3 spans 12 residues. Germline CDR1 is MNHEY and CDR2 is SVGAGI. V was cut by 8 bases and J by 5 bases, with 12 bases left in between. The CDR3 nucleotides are TGTGCCAGCCTCAGGGTGGGGACTGAAGCTTTCTTT. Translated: CASLRVGTEAFF.

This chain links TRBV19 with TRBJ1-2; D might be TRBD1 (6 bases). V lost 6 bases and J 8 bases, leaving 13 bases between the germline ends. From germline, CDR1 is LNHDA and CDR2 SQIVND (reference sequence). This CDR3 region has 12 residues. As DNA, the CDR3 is TGTGCCAGTAGGGAAACAGGGAAGGGCTACACCTTC. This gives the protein CASRETGKGYTF.

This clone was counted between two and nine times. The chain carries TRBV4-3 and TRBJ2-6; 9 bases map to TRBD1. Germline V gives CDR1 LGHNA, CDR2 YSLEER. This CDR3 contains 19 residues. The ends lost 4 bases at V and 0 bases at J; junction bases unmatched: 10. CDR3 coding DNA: TGCGCCAGCAGCCTCCACCCCGGGACAGGGATCTCTGGGGCCAACGTCCTGACTTTC. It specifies CASSLHPGTGISGANVLTF.

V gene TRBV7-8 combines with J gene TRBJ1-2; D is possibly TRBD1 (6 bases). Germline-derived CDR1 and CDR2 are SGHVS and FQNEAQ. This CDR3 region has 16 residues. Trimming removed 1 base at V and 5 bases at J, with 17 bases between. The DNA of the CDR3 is TGTGCCAGCAGCTTAGGAGCCGAGGGGGGGCTGTATGGCTACACCTTC. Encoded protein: CASSLGAEGGLYGYTF.

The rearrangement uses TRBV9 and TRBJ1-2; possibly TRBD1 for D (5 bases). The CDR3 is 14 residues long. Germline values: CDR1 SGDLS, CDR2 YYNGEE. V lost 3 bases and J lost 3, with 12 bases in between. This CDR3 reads CASSATGSDYGYTF. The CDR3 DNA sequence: TGTGCCAGCAGCGCCACAGGATCTGACTATGGCTACACCTTC.

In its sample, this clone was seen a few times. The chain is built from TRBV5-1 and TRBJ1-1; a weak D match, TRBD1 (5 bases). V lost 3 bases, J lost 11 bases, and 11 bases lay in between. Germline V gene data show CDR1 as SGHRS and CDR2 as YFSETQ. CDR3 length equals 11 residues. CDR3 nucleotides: TGCGCCAGCAGCTCCGGGACTGCGGCTTTCTTT. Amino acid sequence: CASSSGTAAFF. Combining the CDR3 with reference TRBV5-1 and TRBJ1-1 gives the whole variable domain KAGVTQTPRYLIKTRGQQVTLSCSPISGHRSVSWYQQTPGQGLQFLFEYFSETQRNKGNFPGRFSGRQFSNSRSEMNVSTLELGDSALYLCASSSGTAAFFGQGTRLTVV.

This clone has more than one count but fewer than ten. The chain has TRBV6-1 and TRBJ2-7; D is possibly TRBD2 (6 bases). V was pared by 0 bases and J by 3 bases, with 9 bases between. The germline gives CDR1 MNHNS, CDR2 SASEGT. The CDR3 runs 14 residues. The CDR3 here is CASSEARRGYEQYF. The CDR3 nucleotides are TGTGCCAGCAGTGAAGCGCGGAGGGGCTACGAGCAGTACTTC.

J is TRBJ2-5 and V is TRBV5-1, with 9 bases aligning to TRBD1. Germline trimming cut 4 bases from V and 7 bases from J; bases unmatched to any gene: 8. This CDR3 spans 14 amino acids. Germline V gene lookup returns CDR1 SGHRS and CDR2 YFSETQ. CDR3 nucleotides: TGCGCCAGCAGCCGGGACAGGGCGGAAGGGACCCAGTACTTC. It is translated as CASSRDRAEGTQYF.

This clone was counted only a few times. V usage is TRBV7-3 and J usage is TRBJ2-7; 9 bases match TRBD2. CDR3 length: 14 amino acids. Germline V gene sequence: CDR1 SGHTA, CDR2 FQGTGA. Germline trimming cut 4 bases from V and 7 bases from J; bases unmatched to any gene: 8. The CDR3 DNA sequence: TGTGCCAGCAGCTCCTTTAGCGGGGGCCCTGAGCAGTACTTC. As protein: CASSSFSGGPEQYF.

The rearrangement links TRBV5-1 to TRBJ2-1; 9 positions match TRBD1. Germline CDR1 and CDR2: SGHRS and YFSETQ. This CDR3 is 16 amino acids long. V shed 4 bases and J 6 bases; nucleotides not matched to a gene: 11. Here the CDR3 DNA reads TGCGCCAGCAGCCGACACGCGACAGGGGGAGTCAATGAGCAGTTCTTC. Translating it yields CASSRHATGGVNEQFF.

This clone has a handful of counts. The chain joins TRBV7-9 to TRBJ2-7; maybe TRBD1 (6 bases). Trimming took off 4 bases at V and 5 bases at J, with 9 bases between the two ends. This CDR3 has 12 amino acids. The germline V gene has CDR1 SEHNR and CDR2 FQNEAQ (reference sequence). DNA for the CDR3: TGTGCCAGCAGCTATGAGGGGGACGAGCAGTACTTC. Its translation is CASSYEGDEQYF.

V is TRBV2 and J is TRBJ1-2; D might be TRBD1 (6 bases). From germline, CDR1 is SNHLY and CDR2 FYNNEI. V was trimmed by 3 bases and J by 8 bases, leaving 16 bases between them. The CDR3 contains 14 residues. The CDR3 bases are TGTGCCAGCAGTGAGGGGACATTCGGAGGAGGCTACACCTTC. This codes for CASSEGTFGGGYTF.

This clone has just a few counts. CDR3 nucleotide sequence: TGTGCCAGCAGCCCACTGCGGGAATTGGGAAACACCATATATTTT. As protein: CASSPLRELGNTIYF. The rearrangement links TRBV11-2 to TRBJ1-3; D is ambiguous. The CDR3 totals 15 residues. V was trimmed by 5 bases and J by 4 bases, leaving 15 bases between them. Germline V gene sequence: CDR1 SGHAT, CDR2 FQNNGV.

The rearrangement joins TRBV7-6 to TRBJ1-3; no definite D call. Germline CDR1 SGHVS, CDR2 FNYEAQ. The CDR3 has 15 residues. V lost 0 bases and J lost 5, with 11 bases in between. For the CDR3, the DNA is TGTGCCAGCAGCTTAGCTGGGTCAGGAAGAAACACCATATATTTT. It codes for CASSLAGSGRNTIYF.

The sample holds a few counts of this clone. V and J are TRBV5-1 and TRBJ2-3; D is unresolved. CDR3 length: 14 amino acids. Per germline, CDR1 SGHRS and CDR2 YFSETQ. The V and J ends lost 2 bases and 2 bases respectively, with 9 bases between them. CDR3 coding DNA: TGCGCCAGCAGCTTTGTCCAGTTCACAGATACGCAGTATTTT. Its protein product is CASSFVQFTDTQYF.

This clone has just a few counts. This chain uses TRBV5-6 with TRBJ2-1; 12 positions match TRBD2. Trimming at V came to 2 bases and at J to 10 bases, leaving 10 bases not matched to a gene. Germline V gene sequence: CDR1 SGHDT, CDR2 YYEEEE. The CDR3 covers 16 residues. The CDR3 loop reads CASSFRTSGTLREQFF. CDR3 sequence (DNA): TGTGCCAGCAGCTTTCGGACTAGCGGGACGCTGCGGGAGCAGTTCTTC. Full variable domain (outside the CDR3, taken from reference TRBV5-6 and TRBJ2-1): DAGVTQSPTHLIKTRGQQVTLRCSPKSGHDTVSWYQQALGQGPQFIFQYYEEEERQRGNFPDRFSGHQFPNYSSELNVNALLLGDSALYLCASSFRTSGTLREQFFGPGTRLTVL.

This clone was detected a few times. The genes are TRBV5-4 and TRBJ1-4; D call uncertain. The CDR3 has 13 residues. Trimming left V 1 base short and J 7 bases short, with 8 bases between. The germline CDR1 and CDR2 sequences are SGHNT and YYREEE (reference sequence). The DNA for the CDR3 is TGTGCCAGCAGCTTGTCCTCCAGTGAAAAACTGTTTTTT. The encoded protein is CASSLSSSEKLFF.

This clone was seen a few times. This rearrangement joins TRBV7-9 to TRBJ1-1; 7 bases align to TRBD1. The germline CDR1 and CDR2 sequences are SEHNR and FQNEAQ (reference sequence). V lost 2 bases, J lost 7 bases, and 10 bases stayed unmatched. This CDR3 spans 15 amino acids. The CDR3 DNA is TGTGCCAGCAGCTTACCCTGGACAGGAGAAGATGAAGCTTTCTTT. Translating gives CASSLPWTGEDEAFF.

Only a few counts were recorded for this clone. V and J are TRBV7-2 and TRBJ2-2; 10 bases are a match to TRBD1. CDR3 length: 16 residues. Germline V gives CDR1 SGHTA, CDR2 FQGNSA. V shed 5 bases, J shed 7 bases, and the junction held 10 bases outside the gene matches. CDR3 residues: CASSLWDRGSGGELFF. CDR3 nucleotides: TGTGCCAGCAGCCTATGGGACAGGGGATCCGGCGGGGAGCTGTTTTTT.

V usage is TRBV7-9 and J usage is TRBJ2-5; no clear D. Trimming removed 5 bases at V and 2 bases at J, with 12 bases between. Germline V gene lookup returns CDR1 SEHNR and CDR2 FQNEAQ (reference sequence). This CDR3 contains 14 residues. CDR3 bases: TGTGCCAGCAGCGGCCTCGAGGTTCAAGAGACCCAGTACTTC. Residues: CASSGLEVQETQYF.

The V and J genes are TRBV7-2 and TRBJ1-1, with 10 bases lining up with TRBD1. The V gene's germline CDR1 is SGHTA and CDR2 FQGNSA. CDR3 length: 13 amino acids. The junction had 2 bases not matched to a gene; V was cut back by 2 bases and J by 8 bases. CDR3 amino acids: CASSLSTGGEAFF. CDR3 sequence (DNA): TGTGCCAGCAGCTTATCGACAGGGGGCGAAGCTTTCTTT.

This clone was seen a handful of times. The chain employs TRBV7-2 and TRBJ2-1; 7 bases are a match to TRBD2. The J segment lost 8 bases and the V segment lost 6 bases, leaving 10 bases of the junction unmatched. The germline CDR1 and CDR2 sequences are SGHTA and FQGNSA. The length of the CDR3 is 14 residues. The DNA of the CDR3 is TGTGCCAGCAGGATCGGGGGGATAGGCGATGAGCAGTTCTTC. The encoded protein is CASRIGGIGDEQFF.

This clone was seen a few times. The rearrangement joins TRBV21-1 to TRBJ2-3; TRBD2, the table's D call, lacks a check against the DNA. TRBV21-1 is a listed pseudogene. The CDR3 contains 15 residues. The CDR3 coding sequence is TGTGCCAGCAGGAAGGTCTCTGGAGGCACAGATACGCAGTATTTT. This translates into CASRKVSGGTDTQYF.

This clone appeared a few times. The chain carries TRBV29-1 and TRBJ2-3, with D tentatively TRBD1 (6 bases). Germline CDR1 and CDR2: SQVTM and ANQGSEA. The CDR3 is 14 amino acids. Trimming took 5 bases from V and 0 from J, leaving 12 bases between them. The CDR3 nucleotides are TGCAGCGTTATGGACAGACTCAGCACAGATACGCAGTATTTT. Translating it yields CSVMDRLSTDTQYF.

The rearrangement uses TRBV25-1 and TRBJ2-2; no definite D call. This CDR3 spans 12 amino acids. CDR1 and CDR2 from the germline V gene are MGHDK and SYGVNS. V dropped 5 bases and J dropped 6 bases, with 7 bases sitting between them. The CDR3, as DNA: TGTGCCAGCAGTCGAGGCGCCGGGGAGCTGTTTTTT. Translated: CASSRGAGELFF.

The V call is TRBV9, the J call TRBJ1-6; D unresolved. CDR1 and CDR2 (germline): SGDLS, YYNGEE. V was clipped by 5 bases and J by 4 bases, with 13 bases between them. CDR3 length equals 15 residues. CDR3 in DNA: TGTGCCAGCAGAGGAGAGCCGGCGTATAATTCACCCCTCCACTTT. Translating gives CASRGEPAYNSPLHF.

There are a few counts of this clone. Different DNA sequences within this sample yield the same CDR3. CDR3 residues: CASSLNSNTEAFF. The CDR3 nucleotides read TGTGCCAGCAGCTTAAACAGCAACACTGAAGCTTTCTTT. The chain joins TRBV7-3 to TRBJ1-1, with D uncertain. The CDR3 is made up of 13 amino acids. CDR1 is SGHTA, CDR2 FQGTGA, per germline. V gave up 1 base and J gave up 2 bases, with 5 bases separating them.

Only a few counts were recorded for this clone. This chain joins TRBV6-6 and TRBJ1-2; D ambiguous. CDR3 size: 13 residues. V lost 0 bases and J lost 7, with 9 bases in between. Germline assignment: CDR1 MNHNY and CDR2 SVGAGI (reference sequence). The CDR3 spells CASSYSAGSGYTF. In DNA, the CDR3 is TGTGCCAGCAGTTACTCGGCGGGGTCTGGCTACACCTTC.